This entry is about one T cell receptor beta chain. Its antigen is currently unknown. From alopecia areata patients, lesional scalp punch biopsies and peripheral blood were collected. The sequencing template was cDNA reverse transcribed from extracted RNA. Sequencing used immunoSEQ multiplex PCR; TCRdb keeps in-frame clones, though not all of them. The sample consists of tens of thousands of clones, about 83% of them appearing once. This sample was included in a study of CD8+ T cells in alopecia areata. Findings of the study overall: It was lesional scalp, especially alopecia totalis/universalis, that showed higher clonality than normal scalp. Scalp sample sequencing also detects resident alphabeta T cells of normal skin.

CDR1 is SGHVS and CDR2 is FNYEAQ in the germline V gene. The CDR3 spans 15 residues. The V end lost 5 bases, the J end lost 1 base, and 14 bases lay between the germline ends. The chain has TRBV7-6 and TRBJ2-5, with unresolved D. The sequencing sample was made of NKG2D-low CD8+ T cells sorted from blood. This TCR came from a human donor with alopecia areata. In DNA, the CDR3 is TGTGCCAGCAGCCAAAGCCTATCGGTCCAAGAGACCCAGTACTTC. Translated: CASSQSLSVQETQYF.